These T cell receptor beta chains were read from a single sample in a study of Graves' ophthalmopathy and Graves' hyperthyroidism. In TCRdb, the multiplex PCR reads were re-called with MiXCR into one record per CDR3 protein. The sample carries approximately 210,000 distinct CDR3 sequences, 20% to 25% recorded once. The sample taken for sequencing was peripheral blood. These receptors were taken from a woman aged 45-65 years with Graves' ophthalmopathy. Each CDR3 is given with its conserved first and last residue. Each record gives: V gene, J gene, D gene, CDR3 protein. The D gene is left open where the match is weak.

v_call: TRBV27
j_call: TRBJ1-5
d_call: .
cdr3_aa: CASSLAQGNQPQHF

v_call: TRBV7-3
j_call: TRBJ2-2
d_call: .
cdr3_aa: CASRQEGGELFF

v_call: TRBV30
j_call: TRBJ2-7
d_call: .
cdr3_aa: CAWSGLAPYEQYF

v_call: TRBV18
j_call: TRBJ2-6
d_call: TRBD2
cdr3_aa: CASSPGGPGANVLTF

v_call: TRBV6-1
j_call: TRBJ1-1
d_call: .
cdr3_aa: CASSDWALGAFF

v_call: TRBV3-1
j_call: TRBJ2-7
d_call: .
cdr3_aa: CASSQQGAYEQYF

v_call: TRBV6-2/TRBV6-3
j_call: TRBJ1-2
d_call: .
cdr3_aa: CASTPGGGLNYGYTF

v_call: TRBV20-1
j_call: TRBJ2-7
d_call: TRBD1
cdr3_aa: CSAPGQGFEQYF

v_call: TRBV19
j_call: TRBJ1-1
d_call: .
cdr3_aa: CASQTGGSHTEAFF

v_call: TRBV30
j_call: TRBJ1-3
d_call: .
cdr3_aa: CAWSVMAGNTIYF

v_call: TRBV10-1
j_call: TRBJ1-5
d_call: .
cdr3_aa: CASSQGSQPQHF

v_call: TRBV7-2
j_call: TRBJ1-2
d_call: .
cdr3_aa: CASSPSWGGNGYTF

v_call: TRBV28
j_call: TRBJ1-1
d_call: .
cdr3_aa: CASSLSVGTEAFF

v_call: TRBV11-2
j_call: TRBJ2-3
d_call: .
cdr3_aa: CASSVQRAGDTQYF

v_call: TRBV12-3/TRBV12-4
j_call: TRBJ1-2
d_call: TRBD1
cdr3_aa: CASSLTGVYGYTF

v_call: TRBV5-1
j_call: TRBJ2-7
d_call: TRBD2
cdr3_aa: CASSLDSGRAGDEQYF

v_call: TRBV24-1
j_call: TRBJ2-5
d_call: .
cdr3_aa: CATSAQGAPPETQYF

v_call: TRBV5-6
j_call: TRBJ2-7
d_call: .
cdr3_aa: CASSWGPYEQYF

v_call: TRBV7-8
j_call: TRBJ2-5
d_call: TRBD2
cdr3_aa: CASSPWTSGRATETQYF

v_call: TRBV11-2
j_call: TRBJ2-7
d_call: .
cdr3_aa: CASTPPGRDYEQYF

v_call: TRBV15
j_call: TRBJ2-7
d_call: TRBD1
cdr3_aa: CATSRGGTGENEQYF

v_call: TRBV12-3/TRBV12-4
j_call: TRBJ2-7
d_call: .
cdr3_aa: CASSSDGSLHEQYF

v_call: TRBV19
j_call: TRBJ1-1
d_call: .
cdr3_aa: CASSVRDTEAFF